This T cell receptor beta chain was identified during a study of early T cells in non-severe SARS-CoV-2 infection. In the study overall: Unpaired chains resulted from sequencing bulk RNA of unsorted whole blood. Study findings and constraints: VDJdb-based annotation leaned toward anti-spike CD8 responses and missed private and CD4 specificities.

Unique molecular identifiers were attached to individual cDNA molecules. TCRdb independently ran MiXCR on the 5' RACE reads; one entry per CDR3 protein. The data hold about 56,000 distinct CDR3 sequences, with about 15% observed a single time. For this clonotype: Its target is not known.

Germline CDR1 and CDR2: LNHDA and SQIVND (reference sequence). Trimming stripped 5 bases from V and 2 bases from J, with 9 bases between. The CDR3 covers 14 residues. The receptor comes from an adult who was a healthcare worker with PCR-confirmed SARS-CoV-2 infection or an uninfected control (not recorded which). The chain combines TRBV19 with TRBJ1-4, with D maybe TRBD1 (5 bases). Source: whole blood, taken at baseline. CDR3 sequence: CASSLGHTNEKLFF. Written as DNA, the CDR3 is TGTGCCAGTAGTTTGGGGCACACTAATGAAAAACTGTTTTTT.